This entry describes one T cell receptor (beta chain). Its target is unknown. Data came from immunoSEQ multiplex PCR; TCRdb stores just in-frame clones and leaves some out. The table shows 50,000 to 65,000 clones, with around 88% occurring only once. The data derive from a study of OX40 agonist ivuxolimab in advanced cancers. Blood samples were obtained at baseline, cycle 4 day 1, and cycle 7 day 1. The CDR3 covers 15 residues. CDR1 is LNHNV and CDR2 is YYDKDF in the germline V gene (reference sequence). The J segment lost 5 bases and the V segment lost 5 bases, leaving 11 bases of the junction unmatched. Study-wide findings and caveats: Relatively little clonal expansion, among the lowest observed, appeared in partial responders at 0.1-3.0 mg/kg. Expanded clones belonging to CD8+ T cells outnumbered, on average, those of CD4+. Among some nonresponders, normalized T-cell clonal expansion was also low.

V and J are TRBV15 and TRBJ2-7; TRBD1 aligns across 8 bases. The source was CD4+ or CD8+ T cells sorted from blood, collected in a trial of the OX40 agonist ivuxolimab. This sequence was found in an adult with an advanced solid tumor such as melanoma, head and neck, liver or kidney cancer. CDR3 sequence (DNA): TGTGCCACCAGCCCCCGGACAGGGCTTAGGGACGAGCAGTACTTC. This codes for CATSPRTGLRDEQYF.